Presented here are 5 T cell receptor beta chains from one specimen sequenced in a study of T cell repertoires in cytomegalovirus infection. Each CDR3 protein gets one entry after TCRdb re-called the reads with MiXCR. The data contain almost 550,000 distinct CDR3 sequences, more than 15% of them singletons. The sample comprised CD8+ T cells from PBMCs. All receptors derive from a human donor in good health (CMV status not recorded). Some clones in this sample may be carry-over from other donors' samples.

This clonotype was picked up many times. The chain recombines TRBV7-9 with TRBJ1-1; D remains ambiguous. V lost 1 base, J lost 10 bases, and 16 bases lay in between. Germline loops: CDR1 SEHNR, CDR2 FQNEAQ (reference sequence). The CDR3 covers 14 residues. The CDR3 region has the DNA TGTGCCAGCAGCTTAGATGGTACACCCTGGAGAGCTTTCTTT. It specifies CASSLDGTPWRAFF.

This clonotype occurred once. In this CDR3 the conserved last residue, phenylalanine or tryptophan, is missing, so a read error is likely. For the CDR3, the DNA is TGTGCCAGCAGTTACTCGAAGGGGGGAGAGACCCAGTACTAC. This encodes CASSYSKGGETQYY. The gene calls are TRBV6-5 and TRBJ2-5, with D perhaps assigned TRBD1 or TRBD2 (6 bases each). There are 14 residues in the CDR3. V was pared by 0 bases and J by 4 bases, with 9 bases between. Per germline, CDR1 MNHEY and CDR2 SVGAGI.

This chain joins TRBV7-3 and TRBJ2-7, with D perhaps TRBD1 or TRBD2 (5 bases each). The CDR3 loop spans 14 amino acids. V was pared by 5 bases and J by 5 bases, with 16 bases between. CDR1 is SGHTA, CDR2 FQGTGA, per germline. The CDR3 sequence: CASSASGARNEQYF. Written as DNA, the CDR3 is TGTGCCAGCAGCGCATCCGGGGCAAGAAACGAGCAGTACTTC.

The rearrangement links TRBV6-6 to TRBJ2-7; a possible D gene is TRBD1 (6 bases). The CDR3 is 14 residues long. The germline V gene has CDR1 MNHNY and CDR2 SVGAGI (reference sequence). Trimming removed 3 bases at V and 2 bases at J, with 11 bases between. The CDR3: CASSYNRAAYEQYF. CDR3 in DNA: TGTGCCAGCAGTTATAACAGGGCTGCCTACGAGCAGTACTTC.

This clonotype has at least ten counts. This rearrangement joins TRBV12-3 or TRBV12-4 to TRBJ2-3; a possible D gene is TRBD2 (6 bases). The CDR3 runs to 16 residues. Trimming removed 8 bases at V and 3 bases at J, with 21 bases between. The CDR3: CASRSLPVADTDTQYF. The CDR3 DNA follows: TGTGCCAGCCGATCTCTCCCCGTAGCGGATACAGATACGCAGTATTTT.